The 24 T cell receptor beta chains presented below share a single source sample, sequenced in a study of blood T cell repertoires in COVID-19. The repertoire was sequenced with immunoSEQ multiplex PCR; TCRdb's copy has only in-frame clones and lacks some. The sample holds tens of thousands of clones; approximately 91% are singletons and the top ten take roughly an eighth. The sample consisted of peripheral blood. These receptors were obtained from a human donor in a cohort sampled during active COVID-19.

CDR3 residues: CASSFTAGAQYF. CDR3 nucleotides: TGTGCCAGCAGCTTTACGGCGGGGGCGCAGTATTTT. The chain recombines TRBV5-8 with TRBJ2-3, with 7 bases matching TRBD2. The length of the CDR3 is 12 residues. V shed 2 bases, J shed 10 bases, and the junction held 4 bases outside the gene matches. Germline CDR1 reads SGHTS; CDR2 reads YDEGEE.

V and J are TRBV14 and TRBJ2-1; D is uncertain. The CDR3 has 14 amino acids. Germline loops: CDR1 SGHDN, CDR2 FVKESK. The germline V and J ends were trimmed by 0 bases and 4 bases, with 7 bases remaining between them. CDR3 protein: CASSQDPLYNEQFF. DNA for the CDR3: TGTGCCAGCAGCCAAGACCCCCTATACAATGAGCAGTTCTTC.

The chain uses TRBV9 and TRBJ2-7; weak D call: TRBD2 (6 bases). The germline gives CDR1 SGDLS, CDR2 YYNGEE. The V end lost 4 bases, the J end lost 7 bases, and 21 bases lay between the germline ends. The CDR3 is 15 amino acids. Here the CDR3 reads CASSLELAAAGEQYF. Written as DNA, the CDR3 is TGTGCCAGCAGCCTAGAGTTGGCAGCGGCGGGGGAGCAGTACTTC.

This clone has only one observation. J is TRBJ1-6 and V is TRBV4-3, with 8 bases fitting TRBD1. V lost 0 bases, J lost 8 bases, and 9 bases stayed unmatched. CDR1 and CDR2 from the germline V gene are LGHNA and YSLEER. This CDR3 is 17 amino acids long. The CDR3 DNA sequence: TGCGCCAGCAGCCAAGATTTAAGGGGACAGGCACATTCACCCCTCCACTTT. Translation: CASSQDLRGQAHSPLHF.

The J gene is TRBJ2-1, the V gene TRBV6-5, with D perhaps TRBD1 (7 bases). Deletions cut 3 bases from V and 5 bases from J, with 14 bases between. CDR1 MNHEY and CDR2 SVGAGI come from the germline V gene. This CDR3 has 15 residues. In DNA, the CDR3 is TGTGCCAGCAGTTATAGGCAGGGGGGCAACAATGAGCAGTTCTTC. Residues: CASSYRQGGNNEQFF.

In this sample, this clone turned up once. The chain carries TRBV10-1 and TRBJ2-5; D is perhaps TRBD1 (6 bases). V was shortened by 0 bases and J by 2 bases, with 7 bases between the two germline ends. The CDR3 is 14 residues long. CDR1 is WNHNN and CDR2 is SYGVQD in the germline V gene (reference sequence). CDR3 DNA: TGCGCCAGCAGTGAGTCCACAGGGCAAGAGACCCAGTACTTC. This encodes CASSESTGQETQYF.

V is TRBV4-1 and J is TRBJ1-1, with 8 bases lining up with TRBD1. Germline V CDR1 and CDR2: MGHRA, YSYEKL. This CDR3 has 16 amino acids. The trim removed 4 bases at V and 2 bases at J, leaving 9 bases unmatched. The CDR3 region is CASSRLTTGVNTEAFF. The CDR3 DNA reads as TGCGCCAGCAGCCGCCTAACGACAGGGGTAAACACTGAAGCTTTCTTT.

Here the CDR3 DNA reads TGTGCCATCAGGGGGGGGCGGACAGGGGGTAAAAATGAGCAGTTCTTC. Encoded protein: CAIRGGRTGGKNEQFF. The chain carries TRBV10-3 and TRBJ2-1; TRBD1 agrees at 10 bases. CDR1 is ENHRY and CDR2 is SYGVKD in the germline V gene. J was trimmed by 7 bases and V by 6 bases; bases with no gene match: 12. This CDR3 region has 16 residues.

The chain links TRBV19 to TRBJ1-4; D gene uncertain. This CDR3 comprises 16 residues. The ends were cut back, 7 bases at V and 1 base at J, with 16 bases in the middle. Germline CDR1 and CDR2: LNHDA and SQIVND (reference sequence). The CDR3 sequence: CASTEYVGLTNEKLFF. CDR3 DNA sequence: TGTGCCAGTACCGAGTATGTTGGTTTAACTAATGAAAAACTGTTTTTT.

The chain carries TRBV5-1 and TRBJ2-3; TRBD2 aligns across 9 bases. CDR3 length: 16 amino acids. CDR1 is SGHRS and CDR2 is YFSETQ in the germline V gene. The V gene end was trimmed by 1 base and the J gene end by 2 bases; junction bases not matched to a gene: 5. In nucleotides, the CDR3 is TGCGCCAGCAGCTTGTCGACTAGCGGTAACACAGATACGCAGTATTTT. Translated: CASSLSTSGNTDTQYF.

The gene calls are TRBV9 and TRBJ1-1; TRBD1 matches at 11 bases. V shed 4 bases, J shed 10 bases, and the junction held 6 bases outside the gene matches. Looked up from germline, CDR1 is SGDLS and CDR2 is YYNGEE. CDR3 length: 13 amino acids. The CDR3 sequence: CASSPGQGAVAFF. CDR3 coding DNA: TGTGCCAGCAGCCCCGGACAGGGGGCGGTAGCTTTCTTT.

This rearrangement joins TRBV27 to TRBJ1-5; 10 nucleotides align to TRBD1. The CDR3 has 15 residues. Germline CDR1 MNHEY, CDR2 SMNVEV (reference sequence). V shed 3 bases and J 6 bases; nucleotides not matched to a gene: 5. CDR3 loop: CASSFRGQGFQPQHF. CDR3 DNA: TGTGCCAGCAGTTTCCGGGGACAGGGGTTTCAGCCCCAGCATTTT.

The chain has TRBV9 and TRBJ2-3; TRBD2 agrees at 10 bases. The CDR3 contains 14 residues. After removal of 4 bases from V and 4 bases from J, the junction contained 3 bases not matched to a gene. The germline gives CDR1 SGDLS, CDR2 YYNGEE. The CDR3, as DNA: TGTGCCAGCAGCACAGGACTAGCGGCAGATACGCAGTATTTT. Its translation: CASSTGLAADTQYF.

The chain recombines TRBV10-3 with TRBJ2-5; weak D call: TRBD1 (5 bases). Germline values: CDR1 ENHRY, CDR2 SYGVKD. Trimming stripped 10 bases from V and 5 bases from J, with 11 bases between. This CDR3 comprises 11 residues. The CDR3 DNA sequence: TGTGCCACCCAGGGTCAGGAGACCCAGTACTTC. Its translation: CATQGQETQYF.

The J gene is TRBJ2-7, the V gene TRBV6-2 or TRBV6-3; 12 bases line up with TRBD2. Germline CDR1 MNHEY, CDR2 SVGEGT. The CDR3 has 16 residues. Losses at the gene ends were 6 bases for V and 0 bases for J; bases not matched to a gene: 6. The CDR3 DNA follows: TGTGCCAGCAGCCGACTAGCGGGGGCATCCTCCTACGAGCAGTACTTC. This gives the protein CASSRLAGASSYEQYF.

The gene calls are TRBV4-3 and TRBJ1-6; 8 bases align to TRBD1. Germline CDR1 is LGHNA and CDR2 is YSLEER. V lost 1 base, J lost 9 bases, and 5 bases stayed unmatched. CDR3 size: 15 residues. The CDR3 here is CASSQVSRGRSPLHF. In nucleotides, the CDR3 is TGCGCCAGCAGCCAAGTATCCAGGGGGCGTTCACCCCTCCACTTT.

The chain has TRBV6-5 and TRBJ2-2, with 7 nucleotides matching TRBD1. Germline CDR1 and CDR2: MNHEY and SVGAGI. This CDR3 spans 16 amino acids. The J segment lost 5 bases and the V segment lost 0 bases, leaving 6 bases of the junction unmatched. The CDR3 loop is CASSYSWTGRTGELFF. Here the CDR3 DNA reads TGTGCCAGCAGTTACTCATGGACAGGAAGGACCGGGGAGCTGTTTTTT.

This chain connects TRBV3-1 (or the pseudogene TRBV3-2) to TRBJ2-5; 7 nucleotides line up with TRBD2. Germline loops: CDR1 LGHDT, CDR2 YNNKEL (reference sequence). This CDR3 spans 18 amino acids. The junction had 14 bases not matched to a gene; V was cut back by 1 base and J by 3 bases. Here the CDR3 DNA reads TGTGCCAGCAGCCAAGTATTTGTGCGGCTAGCGGAAGAAGAGACCCAGTACTTC. Translating gives CASSQVFVRLAEEETQYF.

J is TRBJ2-5 and V is TRBV19, with D maybe TRBD2 (6 bases). The length of the CDR3 is 14 residues. Germline V gene lookup returns CDR1 LNHDA and CDR2 SQIVND (reference sequence). Trimming removed 3 bases at V and 9 bases at J, with 17 bases between. CDR3 protein: CASSMSSGPGSQYF. The CDR3 DNA is TGTGCCAGTAGTATGTCCAGCGGGCCTGGGTCCCAGTACTTC.

The chain links TRBV5-1 to TRBJ2-3; tentatively, D is TRBD1 (6 bases). The germline V gene has CDR1 SGHRS and CDR2 YFSETQ. V was pared by 0 bases and J by 6 bases, with 14 bases between. The CDR3 covers 15 residues. The CDR3: CASSLESRGMDTQYF. CDR3 nucleotides: TGCGCCAGCAGCTTGGAGTCCAGGGGAATGGATACGCAGTATTTT.

This chain uses TRBV4-1 with TRBJ1-1; D gene uncertain. Looked up from germline, CDR1 is MGHRA and CDR2 is YSYEKL. This CDR3 comprises 16 residues. Trimming removed 6 bases at V and 4 bases at J, with 21 bases between. CDR3 protein: CASSHTLVRGFTEAFF. CDR3 coding DNA: TGCGCCAGCAGTCACACCCTCGTAAGAGGTTTCACTGAAGCTTTCTTT.

This chain joins TRBV11-3 and TRBJ2-7, with 14 nucleotides matching TRBD2. With 0 bases clipped from V and 7 bases from J, the junction kept 11 bases outside the gene matches. Germline V lookup: CDR1 SGHNT, CDR2 YENEEA. The CDR3 spans 18 residues. In nucleotides, the CDR3 is TGTGCCAGCAGCTTAGACGGGACTAGCGGGGGTCTCTACGGGGAGCAGTACTTC. As protein: CASSLDGTSGGLYGEQYF.

J is TRBJ2-1 and V is TRBV18, with a possible D match to TRBD1 (6 bases). V lost 8 bases to trimming and J lost 6 bases, with 32 bases between them. Germline V gives CDR1 KGHSH, CDR2 LQKENI. The CDR3 runs 19 residues. The CDR3 DNA reads as TGTGCCAGCCCCTTCACGTCCCCGAAAATACAGGGAGTGGGCAATGAGCAGTTCTTC. This sequence encodes CASPFTSPKIQGVGNEQFF.

This chain connects TRBV30 to TRBJ2-7; 7 bases are shared with TRBD1. The CDR3 contains 13 residues. Germline-derived CDR1 and CDR2 are GTSNPN and SVGIG (reference sequence). V shed 3 bases, J shed 2 bases, and the junction held 4 bases outside the gene matches. The chain's CDR3 is CAWSAGGTYEQYF. As DNA, the CDR3 is TGTGCCTGGAGCGCAGGGGGTACCTACGAGCAGTACTTC. Drawing the rest from reference TRBV30 and TRBJ2-7, the complete variable domain is SQTIHQWPATLVQPVGSPLSLECTVEGTSNPNLYWYRQAAGRGLQLLFYSVGIGQISSEVPQNLSASRPQDRQFILSSKKLLLSDSGFYLCAWSAGGTYEQYFGPGTRLTVT.